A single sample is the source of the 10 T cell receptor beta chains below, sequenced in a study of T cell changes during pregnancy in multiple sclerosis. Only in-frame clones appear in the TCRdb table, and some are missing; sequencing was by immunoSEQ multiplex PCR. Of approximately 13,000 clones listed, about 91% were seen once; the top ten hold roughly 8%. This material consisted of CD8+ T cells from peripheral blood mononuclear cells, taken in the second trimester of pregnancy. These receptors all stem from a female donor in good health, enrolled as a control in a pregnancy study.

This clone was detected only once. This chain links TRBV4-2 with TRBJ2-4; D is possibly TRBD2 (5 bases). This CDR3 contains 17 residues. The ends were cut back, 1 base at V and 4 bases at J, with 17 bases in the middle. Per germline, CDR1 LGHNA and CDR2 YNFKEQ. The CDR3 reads CASSQVSWEPSKNIQYF. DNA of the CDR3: TGTGCCAGCAGCCAAGTTAGTTGGGAGCCCTCGAAAAACATTCAGTACTTC.

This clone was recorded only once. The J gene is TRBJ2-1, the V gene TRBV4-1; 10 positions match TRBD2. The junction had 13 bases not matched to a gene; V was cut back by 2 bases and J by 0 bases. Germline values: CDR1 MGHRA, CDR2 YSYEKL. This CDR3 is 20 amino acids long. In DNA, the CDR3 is TGCGCCAGCAGCCAACGACCATTAGCGGGGGGAATAAGCTCCTACAATGAGCAGTTCTTC. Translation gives CASSQRPLAGGISSYNEQFF.

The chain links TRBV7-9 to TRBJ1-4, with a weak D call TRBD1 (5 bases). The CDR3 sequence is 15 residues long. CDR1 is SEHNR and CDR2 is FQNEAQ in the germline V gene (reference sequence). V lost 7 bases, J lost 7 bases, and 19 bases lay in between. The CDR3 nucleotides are TGTGCCAGCATCCATGGGGGGGAGCCCGGTGAAAAACTGTTTTTT. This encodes CASIHGGEPGEKLFF.

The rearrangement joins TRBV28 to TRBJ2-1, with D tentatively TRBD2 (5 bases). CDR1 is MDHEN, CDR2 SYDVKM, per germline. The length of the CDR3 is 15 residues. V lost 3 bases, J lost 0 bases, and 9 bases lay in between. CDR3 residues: CASSFRAGSYNEQFF. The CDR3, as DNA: TGTGCCAGCAGTTTTAGGGCGGGCTCCTACAATGAGCAGTTCTTC.

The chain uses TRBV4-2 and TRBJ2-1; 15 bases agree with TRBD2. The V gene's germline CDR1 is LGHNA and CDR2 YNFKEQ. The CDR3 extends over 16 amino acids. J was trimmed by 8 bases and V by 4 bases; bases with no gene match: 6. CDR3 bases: TGTGCCAGCAGCCCGAGGACTAGCGGGGGGGTCGATGAGCAGTTCTTC. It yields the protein CASSPRTSGGVDEQFF.

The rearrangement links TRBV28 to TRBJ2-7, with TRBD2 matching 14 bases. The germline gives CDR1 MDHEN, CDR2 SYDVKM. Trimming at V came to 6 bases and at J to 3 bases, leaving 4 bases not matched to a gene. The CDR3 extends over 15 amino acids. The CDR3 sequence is CASSRGLAGGYEQYF. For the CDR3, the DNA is TGTGCCAGCAGCCGAGGACTAGCGGGGGGCTACGAGCAGTACTTC.

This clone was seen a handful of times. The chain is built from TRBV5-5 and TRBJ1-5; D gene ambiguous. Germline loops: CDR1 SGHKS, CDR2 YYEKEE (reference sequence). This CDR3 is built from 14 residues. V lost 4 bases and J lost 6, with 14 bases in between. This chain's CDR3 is CASSPSMGAQPQHF. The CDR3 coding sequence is TGTGCCAGCAGCCCGAGCATGGGAGCTCAGCCCCAGCATTTT.

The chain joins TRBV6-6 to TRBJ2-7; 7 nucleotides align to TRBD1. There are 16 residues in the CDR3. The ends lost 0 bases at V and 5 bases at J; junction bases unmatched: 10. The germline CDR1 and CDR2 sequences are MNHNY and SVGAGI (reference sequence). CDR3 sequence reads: CASSYSYYRGSHEQYF. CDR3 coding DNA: TGTGCCAGCAGTTACTCTTATTACAGGGGATCTCACGAGCAGTACTTC.

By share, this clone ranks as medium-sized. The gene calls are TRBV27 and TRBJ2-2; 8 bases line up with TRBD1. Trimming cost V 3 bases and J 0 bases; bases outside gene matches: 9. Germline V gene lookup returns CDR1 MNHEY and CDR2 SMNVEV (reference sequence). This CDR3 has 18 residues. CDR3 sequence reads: CASSFEQGDPANTGELFF. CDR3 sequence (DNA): TGTGCCAGCAGTTTTGAACAGGGGGACCCCGCGAACACCGGGGAGCTGTTTTTT.

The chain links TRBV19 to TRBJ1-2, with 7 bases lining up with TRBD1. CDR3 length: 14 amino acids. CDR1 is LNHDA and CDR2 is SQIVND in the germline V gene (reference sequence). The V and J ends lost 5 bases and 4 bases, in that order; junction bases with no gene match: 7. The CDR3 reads CASSPPYRGYGYTF. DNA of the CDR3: TGTGCCAGTAGTCCTCCATACAGGGGCTATGGCTACACCTTC.